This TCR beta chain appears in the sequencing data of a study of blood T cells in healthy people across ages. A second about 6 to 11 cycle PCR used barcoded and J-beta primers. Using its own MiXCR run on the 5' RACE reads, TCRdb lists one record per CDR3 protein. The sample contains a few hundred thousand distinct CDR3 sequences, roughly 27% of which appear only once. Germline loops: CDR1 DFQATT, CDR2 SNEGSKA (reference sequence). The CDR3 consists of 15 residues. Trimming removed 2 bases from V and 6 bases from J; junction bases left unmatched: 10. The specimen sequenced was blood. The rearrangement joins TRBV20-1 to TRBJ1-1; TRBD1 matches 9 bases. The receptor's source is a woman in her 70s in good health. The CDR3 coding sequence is TGCAGTGCTAGAACAATAGACAGGGGGAAGGCTGAAGCTTTCTTT. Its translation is CSARTIDRGKAEAFF.